The entry that follows covers one T cell receptor beta chain sequence. It has no known antigen specificity. Per-nucleotide qualities are absent, and no much larger clonotype sits a single base away. The immunoSEQ Assay, a bias-controlled multiplex PCR, was used to amplify TCRbeta CDR3 regions from genomic DNA. From the authors' description of their analysis: The number of nucleated cells in each sample was estimated from the amplification of reference gene primers within the assay. To quantify the absolute abundance of each unique TCRbeta CDR3 rearrangement, sequence reads were collapsed and filtered. For each sample, productive Simpson clonality was calculated as the square root of Simpson's diversity index over productive rearrangements. The immuneACCESS repertoire file appears here via TCRdb, limited to in-frame rearrangements. These files lack a portion of the clones; in checked studies, under half of the deficit traces to unresolved V genes, and the cause of the others is not known. For V, J and clone size, that table is used; D and trimming come from the DNA. The sample table shows around 200,000 clones, and roughly 89% are seen once. The top ten clonotypes cover about 2.1% of the sample.

This specimen belongs to a study of blood T cell repertoires in COVID-19 (dated by TCRdb to 2020 to 2022). In terms of the full investigation: Samples from collaborators originated in the United States, Italy and Spain and spanned both the acute and convalescent phases of COVID-19. Samples were obtained from the ongoing ImmuneRACE study (first 160 participants) and from about 1,300 subjects provided by 6 global collaborators. The repertoires were made available in a free public database intended to serve as a resource for research on the immune response to SARS-CoV-2. A de-identified subject ID, COVID-19 status, age in years and sex were almost always included in the sample metadata. The prospective study material was composed of cDNA or gDNA derived from T cells, B-cell-depleted T cells, or PBMCs. Where available, HLA class I and class II types were taken from metadata supplied by the sample provider and were not determined by assay-based typing. The dataset comprised deeply sampled blood TCRbeta repertoires from subjects exposed to, actively infected with, or recovered from COVID-19.

The trim is 6 bases for V and 3 bases for J, with a gap of 15 bases between the germline ends. The CDR3 measures 15 amino acids from cysteine to phenylalanine. The retained sequence is limited to the CDR3, 45 bases, with the frame set at the first base. Per the germline V gene, SGDLS is the CDR1 and YYNGEE is the CDR2. Participants in the prospective study were enrolled through a virtual design, were aged about 18 to 100 years, and lived in 24 United States geographic areas. Cohort assignment in the prospective study relied on participant-reported clinical history from a screening survey and a study questionnaire. Each participant in the prospective study had whole blood, serum and a nasopharyngeal or oropharyngeal swab collected by mobile phlebotomists. Over a roughly 2-month period, participants in the prospective study had the option of providing additional blood draws and questionnaires. Prospective study blood samples were shipped either frozen or at room temperature before DNA extraction.

The study at large found these results: The quantity of clinical and demographic metadata differed by source and by participant and was supplied without curation.

The rearrangement combines TRBV9 with TRBJ2-2, and perhaps TRBD1 as D gene, on 5 matching bases. This clonotype was sampled from a woman in her forties with acute COVID-19. Sequencing input: PBMCs or T cells enriched from blood (not recorded which). The nucleotide sequence reads as follows: TGTGCCAGCAACCTTGGGGCAGGGCACACCGGGGAGCTGTTTTTT. This gives the protein CASNLGAGHTGELFF.